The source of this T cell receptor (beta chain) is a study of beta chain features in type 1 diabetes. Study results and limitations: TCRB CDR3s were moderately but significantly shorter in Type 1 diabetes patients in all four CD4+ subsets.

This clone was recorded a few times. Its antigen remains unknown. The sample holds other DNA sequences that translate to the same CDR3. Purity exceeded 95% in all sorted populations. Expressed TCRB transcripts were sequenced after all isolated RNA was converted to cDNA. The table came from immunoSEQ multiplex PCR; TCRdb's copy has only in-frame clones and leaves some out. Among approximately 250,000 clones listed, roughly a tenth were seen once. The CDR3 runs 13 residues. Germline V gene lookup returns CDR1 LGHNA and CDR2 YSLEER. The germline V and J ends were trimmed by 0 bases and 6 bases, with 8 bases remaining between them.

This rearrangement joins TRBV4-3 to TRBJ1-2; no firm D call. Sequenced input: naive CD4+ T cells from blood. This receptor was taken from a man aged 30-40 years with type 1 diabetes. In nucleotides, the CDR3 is TGCGCCAGCAGCCAAGATGGGCCGGATGGCTACACCTTC. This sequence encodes CASSQDGPDGYTF.